These T cell receptor beta chains were read from a single sample in a study of blood T cell repertoires in COVID-19. TCRdb's table, derived via immunoSEQ multiplex PCR, lists solely in-frame clones and lacks some. This sample has about 300,000 clones; 83% occur once, and the top ten carry roughly 1.3%. Source material: peripheral blood. Receptors were obtained from a woman aged 50 to 60 with acute or convalescent COVID-19. The CDR3 runs from the conserved cysteine through the conserved F or W. The D gene is left open where the match is weak. The size entry is marked missing in some rows and otherwise reads once, few, many or a size class.

TRBV7-2,-,TRBD1,TRBJ1-2,CASSSPDRGAYGYTF,TGTGCCAGCAGCAGTCCGGACAGGGGTGCCTATGGCTACACCTTC
TRBV7-2,-,TRBD1,TRBJ1-2,CASSLSGQGIGLYGYTF,TGTGCCAGCAGCTTAAGTGGACAGGGGATTGGGTTGTATGGCTACACCTTC
TRBV6-2/TRBV6-3,-,-,TRBJ1-2,CASSYLDSHSYTF,TGTGCCAGCAGTTACCTGGACAGTCACAGCTACACCTTC
TRBV7-3,-,-,TRBJ2-1,CASGIAGEQFF,TGTGCCAGCGGAATAGCCGGTGAGCAGTTCTTC
TRBV19,-,-,TRBJ1-4,CASNQGATNEKLFF,TGTGCCAGTAATCAGGGTGCAACTAATGAAAAACTGTTTTTT
TRBV7-2,once,-,TRBJ2-3,CASSLVGQRGLSTDTQYF,TGTGCCAGCAGCTTAGTAGGACAGCGGGGCCTAAGCACAGATACGCAGTATTTT
TRBV7-3,-,-,TRBJ1-1,CASSRGTEAFF,TGTGCCAGCAGTAGGGGAACAGAAGCTTTCTTT
TRBV7-3,-,-,TRBJ2-7,CASLFFRRYKWAPSSYEQYF,TGTGCCAGCCTTTTTTTTCGGAGGTACAAATGGGCCCCCTCTTCCTACGAGCAGTACTTC
TRBV6-2/TRBV6-3,-,-,TRBJ2-1,CASSYGLNEQFF,TGTGCCAGCAGTTACGGACTAAATGAGCAGTTCTTC
TRBV9,-,TRBD1,TRBJ2-7,CASSTDRGYEQYF,TGTGCCAGCAGCACGGACAGGGGCTACGAGCAGTACTTC
TRBV10-2,-,-,TRBJ2-2,CASSALNTGELFF,TGCGCCAGCAGTGCTCTGAACACCGGGGAGCTGTTTTTT
TRBV19,-,-,TRBJ1-4,CASSIGQAATNEKLFF,TGTGCCAGTAGTATAGGACAGGCGGCAACTAATGAAAAACTGTTTTTT
TRBV9,-,-,TRBJ1-6,CASSPGNYNSPLHF,TGTGCCAGCAGCCCGGGGAATTATAATTCACCCCTCCACTTT
TRBV5-4,-,TRBD1,TRBJ2-1,CASSSQGESEQFF,TGTGCCAGCAGCTCCCAGGGGGAGAGTGAGCAGTTCTTC
TRBV10-2,-,-,TRBJ1-1,CASRRGTTEAFF,TGCGCCAGCCGGAGGGGCACCACTGAAGCTTTCTTT
TRBV14,-,TRBD1,TRBJ1-1,CASSRGTGGTEAFF,TGTGCCAGCAGCCGGGGGACAGGAGGGACTGAAGCTTTCTTT
TRBV30,-,TRBD1,TRBJ1-2,CAWSVDRAGYGYTF,TGTGCCTGGAGTGTGGACAGGGCAGGCTATGGCTACACCTTC
TRBV30,-,-,TRBJ1-2,CAWSVGAGANYGYTF,TGTGCCTGGAGTGTAGGGGCAGGAGCTAACTATGGCTACACCTTC
TRBV12-5,-,TRBD1,TRBJ1-3,CASGLGQGNSGNTIYF,TGTGCTAGTGGTTTGGGACAGGGGAACTCTGGAAACACCATATATTTT
TRBV7-9,-,TRBD1,TRBJ2-7,CASSSPTGGRAYEQYF,TGTGCCAGCAGCTCCCCCACAGGGGGCAGGGCCTACGAGCAGTACTTC
TRBV30,-,TRBD1,TRBJ1-4,CACSLTGVDEKLFF,TGTGCCTGTTCCTTGACAGGGGTGGATGAAAAACTGTTTTTT
TRBV19,-,-,TRBJ1-6,CASSLDRGDSPLHF,TGTGCCAGTAGTCTCGACCGCGGGGATTCACCCCTCCACTTT
TRBV6-5,few,-,TRBJ2-2,CASSYSGAVGGELFF,TGTGCCAGCAGTTACTCGGGGGCGGTTGGCGGGGAGCTGTTTTTT
TRBV27,-,TRBD1,TRBJ1-1,CASSSRQGAEAFF,TGTGCCAGCAGTTCCAGACAGGGGGCCGAAGCTTTCTTT
TRBV9,-,-,TRBJ1-1,CASIGGDTEAFF,TGTGCCAGCATCGGGGGGGACACTGAAGCTTTCTTT
TRBV5-6,-,-,TRBJ2-4,CASTRGASHIQYF,TGTGCCAGCACCCGAGGAGCATCACACATTCAGTACTTC
TRBV11-1,-,-,TRBJ1-1,CASSLAGAPGTFF,TGTGCCAGCAGCTTAGCGGGAGCCCCCGGCACTTTCTTT
TRBV24-1,-,-,TRBJ2-3,CATSDYLDTQYF,TGTGCCACCAGTGACTACTTAGATACGCAGTATTTT
TRBV10-3,-,-,TRBJ2-5,CAIRDWQETQYF,TGTGCCATCAGGGACTGGCAAGAGACCCAGTACTTC
TRBV9,-,-,TRBJ1-2,CASTAGPSANYGYTF,TGTGCCAGCACCGCGGGGCCCTCAGCTAACTATGGCTACACCTTC
TRBV29-1,-,-,TRBJ1-2,CSVENQPEDYGYTF,TGCAGCGTTGAAAATCAGCCGGAGGACTATGGCTACACCTTC
TRBV24-1,once,TRBD1,TRBJ2-3,CATSDRDRGADTQYF,TGTGCCACCAGTGACCGGGACAGGGGGGCAGATACGCAGTATTTT
TRBV5-4,-,-,TRBJ1-1,CASSLGGWNTEAFF,TGTGCCAGCAGCTTGGGAGGGTGGAACACTGAAGCTTTCTTT
TRBV5-5,few,TRBD2,TRBJ2-7,CASTPWGRADEQYF,TGTGCCAGCACCCCTTGGGGGAGGGCCGACGAGCAGTACTTC
TRBV6-5,once,TRBD1,TRBJ2-2,CASRGTEHTGELFF,TGTGCCAGCAGGGGGACAGAGCACACCGGGGAGCTGTTTTTT
TRBV12-3/TRBV12-4,-,-,TRBJ1-1,CASSRQYTEAFF,TGTGCCAGCAGTAGACAGTACACTGAAGCTTTCTTT
TRBV7-2,few,TRBD1,TRBJ1-5,CASSSGTGSNQPQHF,TGTGCCAGCAGCTCCGGGACAGGGAGCAATCAGCCCCAGCATTTT
TRBV6-5,-,TRBD2,TRBJ2-7,CASSRYGSGKGEQYF,TGTGCCAGCAGCCGATACGGCAGCGGGAAGGGAGAGCAGTACTTC
TRBV5-1,few,-,TRBJ1-1,CASSSVSDTEAFF,TGCGCCAGCAGCTCCGTGAGTGACACTGAAGCTTTCTTT
TRBV5-4,-,-,TRBJ2-7,CASTPQSGSYEQYF,TGTGCCAGCACTCCCCAGAGCGGATCCTACGAGCAGTACTTC
TRBV12-3/TRBV12-4,once,-,TRBJ1-1,CASRRSDSYQAFF,TGTGCCAGCAGAAGGAGCGACAGTTACCAAGCTTTCTTT
TRBV7-9,-,TRBD1,TRBJ2-7,CASRKGQDKPYEQYF,TGTGCCAGCAGAAAGGGACAGGACAAACCCTACGAGCAGTACTTC
TRBV19,-,-,TRBJ1-1,CASCRTEKDTEAFF,TGTGCCAGTTGTAGGACAGAAAAGGACACTGAAGCTTTCTTT
TRBV5-4,-,TRBD2,TRBJ2-3,CASSPEGGRGTDTQYF,TGTGCCAGCAGCCCCGAGGGCGGGAGAGGCACAGATACGCAGTATTTT
TRBV24-1,-,TRBD1,TRBJ2-3,CATSDRQGSDTQYF,TGTGCCACCAGTGACCGACAGGGCTCAGATACGCAGTATTTT
TRBV6-2/TRBV6-3,-,-,TRBJ2-7,CASSRGSTSYEQYF,TGTGCCAGCAGTCGCGGCAGTACCTCCTACGAGCAGTACTTC
TRBV27,-,-,TRBJ2-1,CATLSVTYNEQFF,TGTGCCACCCTAAGCGTTACATACAATGAGCAGTTCTTC
TRBV30,few,TRBD1,TRBJ1-1,CAWGQGGTEAFF,TGTGCCTGGGGACAGGGGGGTACTGAAGCTTTCTTT
TRBV12-5,-,TRBD1,TRBJ1-6,CASGDRVDSPLHF,TGTGCTAGTGGGGACAGGGTGGATTCACCCCTCCACTTT
TRBV5-4,-,-,TRBJ1-2,CASSLSYGTLENYGYTF,TGTGCCAGCAGCTTGTCTTACGGGACACTGGAGAACTATGGCTACACCTTC
TRBV6-6,-,TRBD2,TRBJ2-3,CASGLAGGRDTQYF,TGTGCCAGCGGACTAGCGGGAGGTCGAGATACGCAGTATTTT
TRBV18,-,TRBD1,TRBJ2-7,CASSPPGTGNYEQYF,TGTGCCAGCTCACCACCCGGGACAGGGAACTACGAGCAGTACTTC
TRBV28,few,-,TRBJ2-5,CASSRGRGPLQETQYF,TGTGCCAGCAGTAGAGGAAGAGGCCCTCTTCAAGAGACCCAGTACTTC
TRBV5-1,-,TRBD2,TRBJ2-7,CASSLAVSGNNRQYF,TGCGCCAGCAGCTTGGCTGTTAGCGGGAACAATCGGCAGTACTTC